This TCR beta chain was sequenced in a study of T cell responses to AZD1222 COVID-19 vaccine. For the study at large: Second-dose timings of about 4 or about 12 weeks were pooled.

The V end was cut by 5 bases, the J end by 0 bases, with 17 bases between. The CDR3 covers 16 residues. Germline CDR1 is GTSNPN and CDR2 is SVGIG (reference sequence). Broader study findings: Reportedly, close to half of spike-specific TCRs are directed against unmutated variant regions. Spike-wide coverage was observed for vaccine-associated CD4 TCRs, with dominant responses at 160-218 and 743-854. Donors skewed white British and female; clonal diversity was possibly underestimated.

Data came from immunoSEQ multiplex PCR; TCRdb stores just in-frame clones and leaves some out. The sample holds approximately 100,000 clones, about 90% seen once. With regard to this clone: The antigen is not known.

Material: peripheral blood, obtained on day 0 of AZD1222 vaccination. The genes are TRBV30 and TRBJ2-1; TRBD2 is a possible D gene (5 bases). The source of this sequence is an adult in good health. The CDR3 DNA reads TGTGCCTGGGAGAGGGTCGGGCAAAGCTCCTACAATGAGCAGTTCTTC. This codes for CAWERVGQSSYNEQFF.